This T cell receptor (beta chain) was observed in a study of blood T cells in healthy people across ages. Notes on this clonotype: Its ends do not fully match the called genes, so a read error is possible.

The germline V gene encodes CDR1 MNHNY and CDR2 SVGAGI (reference sequence). This CDR3 has 14 amino acids. For the second PCR, which ran for about 6 to 11 cycles, a sample-barcoded 5' primer and a J-beta primer mix were used. TCRdb ran MiXCR on the 5' RACE reads and lists one entry per CDR3 protein. The data contain roughly 730,000 distinct CDR3 sequences, about 56% of them singletons. Drawn from each donor were 7.5 to 10 milliliters of peripheral blood. Sequenced material: blood. The chain joins TRBV6-6 to TRBJ1-2; unclear D gene. The sequence came from a man between 35 and 55 years old in good health. CDR3 coding DNA: TGTGCCAGCAGTTATGACCTCGCTAACTGTGGCTACACCTTC. Translation gives CASSYDLANCGYTF.